These 28 T cell receptor beta chains were all obtained from the same sample, sequenced in a study of monozygotic twins with inflammatory bowel disease. TCRdb reanalyzed the 5' RACE reads and collapses them to one entry per CDR3 protein, without DNA. The sample totals approximately 340,000 distinct CDR3 sequences. The sample comprised blood. These receptors all stem from a human donor with ulcerative colitis or Crohn's disease, or a healthy co-twin of an affected twin (not recorded which).

This chain connects TRBV27 to TRBJ2-3; TCRdb gives TRBD2 as the D gene, but with no DNA this cannot be confirmed. Germline V gives CDR1 MNHEY, CDR2 SMNVEV (reference sequence). CDR3 length equals 17 residues. The chain's CDR3 is CASRLAGGRLLADTQYF.

This sequence joins TRBV4-3 and TRBJ2-1; the D gene TCRdb calls, TRBD1, cannot be checked with no DNA. The V gene's germline CDR1 is LGHNA and CDR2 YSLEER. The CDR3 loop spans 18 amino acids. This CDR3 is CASSQEASGGLSYNEQFF.

V is TRBV7-3 and J is TRBJ1-6; TCRdb calls TRBD1, which cannot be checked without DNA. There are 17 residues in the CDR3. CDR1 is SGHTA and CDR2 is FQGTGA in the germline V gene. The CDR3 loop is CASSLTGTGAINSPLHF.

This sequence joins TRBV28 and TRBJ1-6. This CDR3 region has 12 residues. Germline CDR1 and CDR2: MDHEN and SYDVKM. The CDR3 loop reads CASMRDVPPLHF.

The chain couples TRBV30 to TRBJ1-2; TCRdb reports TRBD1, a call that lacks DNA to check it against. This CDR3 region has 11 residues. CDR1 and CDR2 (germline): GTSNPN, SVGIG (reference sequence). The CDR3 region is CACGQVYGYTF.

This sequence joins TRBV6-2 or TRBV6-3 and TRBJ2-5. Looked up from germline, CDR1 is MNHEY and CDR2 is SVGEGT. The CDR3 runs 13 residues. Here the CDR3 reads CASIRKGKETQYF.

V gene TRBV28 combines with J gene TRBJ1-1. This CDR3 has 15 amino acids. The germline CDR1 and CDR2 sequences are MDHEN and SYDVKM. This CDR3 reads CASSRRLAVNTEAFF.

The V call is TRBV28, the J call TRBJ1-1; the D call of TRBD1 rests on TCRdb alone, since no DNA is present to check it. Germline CDR1 and CDR2: MDHEN and SYDVKM. The CDR3 is 11 residues long. The CDR3 region is CASRRQGTAFF.

The chain joins TRBV5-1 to TRBJ2-3; the D call from TCRdb, TRBD1, cannot be confirmed without DNA. CDR1 is SGHRS, CDR2 YFSETQ, per germline. The CDR3 has 14 amino acids. CDR3 protein: CASSDGQPTDTQYF.

V and J are TRBV5-4 and TRBJ2-6; TCRdb gives TRBD1 as the D gene, but with no DNA this cannot be confirmed. CDR3 length equals 14 residues. Germline assignment: CDR1 SGHNT and CDR2 YYREEE (reference sequence). The chain's CDR3 is CASVHRAGANVLTF.

This chain links TRBV5-1 with TRBJ2-7; TCRdb's assignment of TRBD1 cannot be checked, as there is no DNA. Germline V gene lookup returns CDR1 SGHRS and CDR2 YFSETQ. The CDR3 length is 15 residues. The CDR3 sequence is CASSLEPGVLYEQYF.

The chain carries TRBV18 and TRBJ1-6; TCRdb's assignment of TRBD1 cannot be checked, as there is no DNA. This CDR3 has 14 amino acids. The germline gives CDR1 KGHSH, CDR2 LQKENI. The CDR3 spells CASSPGGYNSPLHF.

The CDR3 reads CASSPLGGIYQPQHF. The chain links TRBV5-1 to TRBJ1-5; the TCRdb call, TRBD1, lacks DNA for checking. Germline-derived CDR1 and CDR2 are SGHRS and YFSETQ. This CDR3 has 15 amino acids.

The chain employs TRBV5-1 and TRBJ2-1; TCRdb designates TRBD1, a call that cannot be tested without DNA. Germline-derived CDR1 and CDR2 are SGHRS and YFSETQ. The CDR3 length is 14 residues. The CDR3 sequence: CASSLRGTGVEQFF.

This chain links TRBV5-1 with TRBJ2-3. CDR1 is SGHRS and CDR2 is YFSETQ in the germline V gene. CDR3 length: 15 residues. The CDR3 region is CASTSWETGTDTQYF.

The chain employs TRBV7-9 and TRBJ1-4. The germline CDR1 and CDR2 sequences are SEHNR and FQNEAQ (reference sequence). This CDR3 spans 13 amino acids. Here the CDR3 reads CASSLGLSNEKLF.

This chain uses TRBV5-1 with TRBJ2-2; TCRdb selects TRBD2, and the lack of DNA leaves this call unchecked. Germline V gene data show CDR1 as SGHRS and CDR2 as YFSETQ. The CDR3 loop spans 16 amino acids. CDR3 sequence reads: CASSLSSREGVGELFF.

This chain joins TRBV6-5 and TRBJ1-1. Germline CDR1 is MNHEY and CDR2 is SVGAGI. This CDR3 has 14 amino acids. The CDR3 protein is CASSWGTVNTEAFF.

This chain links TRBV20-1 with TRBJ2-7; TCRdb calls TRBD1, which cannot be checked without DNA. Germline CDR1 reads DFQATT; CDR2 reads SNEGSKA (reference sequence). The CDR3 contains 13 residues. This CDR3 reads CSAGTTGWSEQYF.

The chain carries TRBV5-1 and TRBJ2-1; without DNA, the TCRdb call of TRBD1 cannot be checked. The CDR3 extends over 15 amino acids. The germline CDR1 and CDR2 sequences are SGHRS and YFSETQ. CDR3 sequence: CASRSTGGAGNEQFF.

The J gene is TRBJ1-2, the V gene TRBV7-9; TCRdb's D gene call, TRBD1, goes unchecked for lack of DNA. Germline V gives CDR1 SEHNR, CDR2 FQNEAQ (reference sequence). The CDR3 extends over 14 amino acids. CDR3 sequence: CASIPQTGRDGYTF.

J is TRBJ2-1 and V is TRBV3-1; without DNA, the TCRdb call of TRBD2 cannot be checked. This CDR3 has 15 amino acids. Germline CDR1 and CDR2: LGHDT and YNNKEL (reference sequence). This CDR3 reads CASSQDLASAGEQFF.

This chain links TRBV4-3 with TRBJ2-1; lacking DNA, the TRBD1 call made by TCRdb goes unchecked. Germline V lookup: CDR1 LGHNA, CDR2 YSLEER. The CDR3 runs 15 residues. Here the CDR3 reads CASSRGTGRHNEQFF.

The V gene is TRBV27, the J gene TRBJ2-1; TCRdb designates TRBD1, a call that cannot be tested without DNA. Germline V gene data show CDR1 as MNHEY and CDR2 as SMNVEV (reference sequence). There are 11 residues in the CDR3. CDR3: CASSRDRKQFF.

V is TRBV5-1 and J is TRBJ2-5. Germline V gene data show CDR1 as SGHRS and CDR2 as YFSETQ. This CDR3 has 15 residues. The CDR3 loop reads CASSSISDGVGSQYF.

V gene TRBV28 combines with J gene TRBJ2-1; TCRdb indicates TRBD2, and absent DNA this call remains unverified. Germline V CDR1 and CDR2: MDHEN, SYDVKM. The CDR3 is made up of 15 amino acids. CDR3 loop: CASSSAGLAFGEQFF.

The J gene is TRBJ2-7, the V gene TRBV5-1; TCRdb lists TRBD2, though no DNA is available to test this call. Germline V gene data show CDR1 as SGHRS and CDR2 as YFSETQ. The CDR3 sequence is 15 residues long. Here the CDR3 reads CASKLSSGSTYEQYF.

V and J are TRBV27 and TRBJ1-5; TCRdb selects TRBD1, and the lack of DNA leaves this call unchecked. The CDR3 loop spans 14 amino acids. Germline loops: CDR1 MNHEY, CDR2 SMNVEV (reference sequence). The CDR3 sequence: CASSVQGFNQPQHF.